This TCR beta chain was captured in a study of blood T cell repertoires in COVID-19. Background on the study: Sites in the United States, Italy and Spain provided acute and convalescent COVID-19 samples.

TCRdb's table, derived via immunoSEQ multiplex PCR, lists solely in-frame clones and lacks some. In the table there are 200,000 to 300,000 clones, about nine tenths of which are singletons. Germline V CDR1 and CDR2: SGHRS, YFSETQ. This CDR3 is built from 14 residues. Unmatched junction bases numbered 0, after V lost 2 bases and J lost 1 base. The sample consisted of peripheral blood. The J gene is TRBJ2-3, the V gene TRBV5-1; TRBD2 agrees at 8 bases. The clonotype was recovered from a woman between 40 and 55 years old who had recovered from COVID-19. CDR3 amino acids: CASSFSGGTDTQYF. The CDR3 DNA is TGCGCCAGCAGCTTTAGCGGGGGCACAGATACGCAGTATTTT.